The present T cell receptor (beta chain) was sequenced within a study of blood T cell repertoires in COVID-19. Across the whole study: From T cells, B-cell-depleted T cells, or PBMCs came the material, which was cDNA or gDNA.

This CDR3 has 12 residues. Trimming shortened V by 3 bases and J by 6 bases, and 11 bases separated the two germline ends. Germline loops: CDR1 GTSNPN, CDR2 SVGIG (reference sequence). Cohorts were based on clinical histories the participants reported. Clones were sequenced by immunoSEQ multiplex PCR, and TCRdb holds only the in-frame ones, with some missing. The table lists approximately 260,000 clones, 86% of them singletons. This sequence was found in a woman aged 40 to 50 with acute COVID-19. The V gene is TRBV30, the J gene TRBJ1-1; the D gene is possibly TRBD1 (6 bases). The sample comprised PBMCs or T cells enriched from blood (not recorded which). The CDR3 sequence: CAWRQGISEAFF. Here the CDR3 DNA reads TGTGCCTGGAGACAGGGTATTTCTGAAGCTTTCTTT.